One and the same sample provided the 7 T cell receptor beta chains below, sequenced in a study of radiotherapy plus CTLA-4 blockade in lung cancer. Assay: immunoSEQ multiplex PCR; the TCRdb copy retains only in-frame clones and omits some. The data hold 43,000 or so clones, with approximately 73% observed a single time. The sequencing used peripheral blood, collected from a patient treated with radiotherapy plus ipilimumab. The receptors derive from a human donor with non-small cell lung cancer who had a complete response to radiotherapy plus ipilimumab.

The chain's CDR3 is CASSPSTGNYGYTF. Written as DNA, the CDR3 is TGTGCCAGCTCACCATCTACAGGGAACTATGGCTACACCTTC. The chain employs TRBV18 and TRBJ1-2, with D perhaps TRBD1 (6 bases). Trimming took 2 bases from V and 2 from J, leaving 9 bases between them. The CDR3 is 14 residues long. Germline values: CDR1 KGHSH, CDR2 LQKENI.

The rearrangement uses TRBV4-3 and TRBJ1-3; D remains ambiguous. The CDR3 is 16 residues long. Looked up from germline, CDR1 is LGHNA and CDR2 is YSLEER. The ends were cut back, 2 bases at V and 0 bases at J, with 11 bases in the middle. The CDR3 loop is CASSQLSLSSGNTIYF. The CDR3 DNA reads as TGCGCCAGCAGCCAATTGTCATTGAGCTCTGGAAACACCATATATTTT.

This chain connects TRBV7-9 to TRBJ1-6, with D unclear. Germline-derived CDR1 and CDR2 are SEHNR and FQNEAQ (reference sequence). The CDR3 spans 14 residues. Trimming shortened V by 1 base and J by 8 bases, and 9 bases separated the two germline ends. The CDR3 region is CASSLEGGYSPLHF. CDR3 bases: TGTGCCAGCAGCTTAGAAGGAGGGTATTCACCCCTCCACTTT.

The chain recombines TRBV19 with TRBJ1-1; no reliable D call. The germline gives CDR1 LNHDA, CDR2 SQIVND (reference sequence). Trimming shortened V by 0 bases and J by 3 bases, and 11 bases separated the two germline ends. The CDR3 spans 15 residues. The CDR3 nucleotides read TGTGCCAGTAGTATAGAACCGGGAATGTACACTGAAGCTTTCTTT. Encoded protein: CASSIEPGMYTEAFF.

In this sample, this clone turned up once. V usage is TRBV7-8 and J usage is TRBJ1-2; 11 nucleotides agree with TRBD1. The CDR3 consists of 16 residues. The V and J ends lost 1 base and 7 bases, in that order; junction bases with no gene match: 8. Germline V gene sequence: CDR1 SGHVS, CDR2 FQNEAQ. CDR3 sequence reads: CASSLVGGQGAFGYTF. Written as DNA, the CDR3 is TGTGCCAGCAGCTTAGTGGGCGGACAGGGGGCATTTGGCTACACCTTC.

The V and J genes are TRBV7-9 and TRBJ2-3; D is possibly TRBD1 (6 bases). This CDR3 has 15 residues. V lost 4 bases, J lost 2 bases, and 13 bases lay in between. Per germline, CDR1 SEHNR and CDR2 FQNEAQ (reference sequence). The CDR3 bases are TGTGCCAGCAGCTGGACAGTGTTTGTCACAGATACGCAGTATTTT. Its protein product is CASSWTVFVTDTQYF.

The chain's CDR3 is CASSSRQGSDTQYF. In DNA form, the CDR3 reads TGTGCCAGCAGCTCTCGACAGGGTTCAGATACGCAGTATTTT. The chain recombines TRBV7-6 with TRBJ2-3, with 7 bases lining up with TRBD1. The V gene end was trimmed by 4 bases and the J gene end by 4 bases; junction bases not matched to a gene: 5. The CDR3 covers 14 residues. Germline CDR1 reads SGHVS; CDR2 reads FNYEAQ.